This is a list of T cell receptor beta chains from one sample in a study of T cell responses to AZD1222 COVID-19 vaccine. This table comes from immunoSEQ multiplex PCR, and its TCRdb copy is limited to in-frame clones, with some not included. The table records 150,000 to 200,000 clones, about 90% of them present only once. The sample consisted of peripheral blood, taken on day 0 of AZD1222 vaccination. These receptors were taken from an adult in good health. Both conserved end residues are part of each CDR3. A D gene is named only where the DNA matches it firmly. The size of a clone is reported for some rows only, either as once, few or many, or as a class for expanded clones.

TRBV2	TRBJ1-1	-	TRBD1	CASSRTGAENTEAFF	TGTGCCAGCAGCCGGACAGGGGCCGAGAACACTGAAGCTTTCTTT
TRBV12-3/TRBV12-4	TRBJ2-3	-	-	CASSSSGTQYF	TGTGCCAGCAGTTCCTCAGGTACGCAGTATTTT
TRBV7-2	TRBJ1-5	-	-	CASSPTFDTEQPQHF	TGTGCCAGCAGCCCGACTTTCGATACCGAGCAGCCCCAGCATTTT
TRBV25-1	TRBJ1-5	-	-	CASSVWGEQPQHF	TGTGCCAGCAGTGTATGGGGAGAGCAGCCCCAGCATTTT
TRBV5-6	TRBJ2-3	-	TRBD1	CASSPDRTYTDTQYF	TGTGCCAGCAGCCCGGACAGGACCTACACAGATACGCAGTATTTT
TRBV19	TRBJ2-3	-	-	CASQWGQGQTDTQYF	TGTGCCAGTCAATGGGGGCAGGGGCAAACAGATACGCAGTATTTT
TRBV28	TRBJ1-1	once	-	CASSLRWNTEAFF	TGTGCCAGCAGTCTCCGGTGGAACACTGAAGCTTTCTTT
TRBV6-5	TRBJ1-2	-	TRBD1	CASRPGTGGGYGYTF	TGTGCCAGCAGGCCCGGGACAGGGGGCGGCTATGGCTACACCTTC
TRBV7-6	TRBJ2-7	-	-	CAGAWEQYF	TGTGCCGGGGCCTGGGAGCAGTACTTC
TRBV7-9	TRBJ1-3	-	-	CASSLEIRLLGTSNTIYF	TGTGCCAGCAGCTTAGAGATCCGATTGTTGGGAACATCGAACACCATATATTTT
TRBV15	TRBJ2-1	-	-	CATSDSGSSYNEQFF	TGTGCCACCAGCGATAGCGGTAGCTCCTACAATGAGCAGTTCTTC
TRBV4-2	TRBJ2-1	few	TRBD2	CASTPGLASNEQFF	TGTGCCAGCACCCCAGGACTAGCTAGCAATGAGCAGTTCTTC
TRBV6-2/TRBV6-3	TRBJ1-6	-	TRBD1	CASSRQDRGYSPLHF	TGTGCCAGCAGTCGACAAGACAGGGGATATTCACCCCTCCACTTT
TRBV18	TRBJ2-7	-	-	CASSAKAGVSGYEQYF	TGTGCCAGCTCAGCGAAAGCAGGGGTATCTGGCTACGAGCAGTACTTC
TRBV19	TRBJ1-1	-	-	CASSISPTGGTEAFF	TGTGCCAGTAGCATTTCTCCGACCGGCGGCACTGAAGCTTTCTTT
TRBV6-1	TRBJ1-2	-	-	CASSEKKFQGGYGYTF	TGTGCCAGCAGTGAAAAAAAATTTCAAGGAGGGTATGGCTACACCTTC
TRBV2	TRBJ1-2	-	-	CASSVAGQIDYGYTF	TGTGCCAGCAGTGTGGCAGGGCAGATCGACTATGGCTACACCTTC
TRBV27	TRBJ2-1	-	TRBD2	CASSPGLAGGFGHEQFF	TGTGCCAGCAGCCCCGGACTAGCGGGAGGGTTTGGTCATGAGCAGTTCTTC
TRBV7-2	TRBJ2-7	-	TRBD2	CASSLALAGEEQYF	TGTGCCAGCAGCTTAGCGCTAGCGGGGGAGGAGCAGTACTTC
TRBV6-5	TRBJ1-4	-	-	CASSYSRWTDNEKLFF	TGTGCCAGCAGTTACTCGAGGTGGACAGATAATGAAAAACTGTTTTTT
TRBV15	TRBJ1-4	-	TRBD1	CATSKGQSNEKLFF	TGTGCCACCAGCAAGGGACAGTCTAATGAAAAACTGTTTTTT
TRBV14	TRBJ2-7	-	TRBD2	CASSQGGTSGRQYF	TGTGCCAGCAGCCAAGGAGGGACTAGCGGGAGGCAGTACTTC
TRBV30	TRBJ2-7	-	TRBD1	CAWSATSGGGNF	TGTGCCTGGAGTGCCACCTCAGGGGGTGGTAACTTC
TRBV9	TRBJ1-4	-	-	CASSLRSQSNEKLFF	TGTGCCAGCAGCCTCCGCAGTCAATCTAATGAAAAACTGTTTTTT
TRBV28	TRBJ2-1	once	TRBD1	CASTLGGQRDNEQFF	TGTGCCAGCACTCTTGGGGGACAGAGGGACAATGAGCAGTTCTTC
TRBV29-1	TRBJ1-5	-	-	CSAGGGLSNQPQHF	TGCAGCGCCGGCGGTGGGCTCAGCAATCAGCCCCAGCATTTT
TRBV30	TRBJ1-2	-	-	CAWSVLGFNYGYTF	TGTGCCTGGAGTGTACTAGGTTTTAACTATGGCTACACCTTC
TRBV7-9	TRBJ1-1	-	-	CASSLVSGVGAKTEAFF	TGTGCCAGCAGCTTAGTCTCCGGGGTGGGGGCGAAGACTGAAGCTTTCTTT
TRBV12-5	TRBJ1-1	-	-	CASGNRRGVTEAFF	TGTGCTAGTGGAAACCGACGGGGGGTCACCGAAGCTTTCTTT
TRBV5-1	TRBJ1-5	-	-	CASSLEVGAGTQHF	TGCGCCAGCAGCTTGGAGGTTGGGGCAGGGACCCAGCATTTT
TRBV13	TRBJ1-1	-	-	CASSEERRGRDTEAFF	TGTGCCAGCAGCGAAGAACGGCGGGGGAGGGACACTGAAGCTTTCTTT
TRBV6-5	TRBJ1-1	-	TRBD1	CASSYRGQGDTEAFF	TGTGCCAGCAGTTATAGGGGACAGGGGGACACTGAAGCTTTCTTT
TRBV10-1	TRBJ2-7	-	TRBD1	CASRGYWDSRYEQYF	TGCGCCAGCAGGGGGTATTGGGACAGCCGCTACGAGCAGTACTTC
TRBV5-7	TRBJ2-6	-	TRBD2	CASSCPRDYSSYGANVLTF	TGTGCCAGCAGTTGCCCTCGGGACTATTCCTCTTATGGGGCCAACGTCCTGACTTTC
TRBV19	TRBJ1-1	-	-	CASIIDGYTEAFF	TGTGCCAGTATTATTGACGGTTACACTGAAGCTTTCTTT
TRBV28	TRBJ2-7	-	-	CASNTGSYEQYF	TGTGCCAGCAATACAGGGTCCTACGAGCAGTACTTC
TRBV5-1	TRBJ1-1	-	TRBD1	CASSYDTYRGTGTEAFF	TGCGCCAGCAGCTACGACACATACAGGGGTACTGGCACTGAAGCTTTCTTT
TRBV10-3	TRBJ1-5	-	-	CAISAVGNQPQHF	TGTGCCATCAGCGCCGTGGGAAATCAGCCCCAGCATTTT
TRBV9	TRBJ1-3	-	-	CASSVAGRVDTIYF	TGTGCCAGCAGCGTAGCGGGCAGGGTGGACACCATATATTTT
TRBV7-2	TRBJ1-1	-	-	CASSPNLQYTEAFF	TGTGCCAGCAGCCCTAATCTTCAGTACACTGAAGCTTTCTTT
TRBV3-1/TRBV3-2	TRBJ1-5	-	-	CASSQGGLGNQPQHF	TGTGCCAGCAGCCAAGGGGGCCTCGGCAATCAGCCCCAGCATTTT
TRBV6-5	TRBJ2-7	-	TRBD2	CASSWREGYEQYF	TGTGCCAGCAGTTGGCGGGAGGGCTACGAGCAGTACTTC
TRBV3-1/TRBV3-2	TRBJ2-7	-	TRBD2	CASSRELAVSSYEQYF	TGTGCCAGCAGCCGGGAACTAGCGGTGAGCTCCTACGAGCAGTACTTC
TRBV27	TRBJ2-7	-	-	CASRLPGHTYEQYF	TGTGCCAGCAGACTTCCGGGACACACCTACGAGCAGTACTTC
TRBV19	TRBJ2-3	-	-	CASSMGRSDTQYF	TGTGCCAGTAGTATGGGGCGGTCCGATACGCAGTATTTT
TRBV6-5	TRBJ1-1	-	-	CASSLGDKAFF	TGTGCCAGCAGTCTAGGGGATAAAGCTTTCTTT
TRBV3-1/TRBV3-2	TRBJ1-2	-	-	CASSPGLQTNYGYTF	TGTGCCAGCAGCCCCGGGTTACAGACTAACTATGGCTACACCTTC
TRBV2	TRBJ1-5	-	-	CASSSNLGGNQPQHF	TGTGCCAGCAGTTCGAACCTCGGTGGCAATCAGCCCCAGCATTTT
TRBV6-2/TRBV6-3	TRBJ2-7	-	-	CASSYTAQRVFRYEQYF	TGTGCCAGCAGTTACACCGCCCAGCGGGTCTTCAGGTACGAGCAGTACTTC